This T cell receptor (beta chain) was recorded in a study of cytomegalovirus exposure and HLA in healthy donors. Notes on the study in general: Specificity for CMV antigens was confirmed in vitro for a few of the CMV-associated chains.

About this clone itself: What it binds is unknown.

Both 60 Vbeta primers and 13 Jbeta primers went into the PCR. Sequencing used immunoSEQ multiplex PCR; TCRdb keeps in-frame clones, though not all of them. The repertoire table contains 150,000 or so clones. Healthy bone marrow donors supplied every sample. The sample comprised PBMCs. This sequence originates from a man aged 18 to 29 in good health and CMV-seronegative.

The CDR3 DNA sequence: TGTGCCATCAGTCCCGGACTAGGAACCTACGAGCAGTACTTC. Its protein is CAISPGLGTYEQYF. This chain joins TRBV10-3 and TRBJ2-7; 7 nucleotides line up with TRBD2. V dropped 5 bases and J dropped 2; count of bases not matched to a gene: 6. Per the germline V gene, CDR1 is ENHRY and CDR2 is SYGVKD. CDR3 length: 14 amino acids.